These 25 T cell receptor beta chains came from one sample sequenced in a study of cytomegalovirus exposure and HLA in healthy donors. Vbeta (60) and Jbeta (13) primers were used in the PCR. Generated by immunoSEQ multiplex PCR, the TCRdb table keeps only in-frame clones and is missing some. Here the sample spans about 42,000 clones, around 50% being singletons. Sequencing used PBMCs. The source of these receptors is a human donor in good health.

The chain employs TRBV2 and TRBJ1-3, with 7 bases lining up with TRBD1. Germline-derived CDR1 and CDR2 are SNHLY and FYNNEI. CDR3 size: 15 residues. Trimming at V came to 5 bases and at J to 0 bases, leaving 4 bases not matched to a gene. The CDR3 DNA reads TGTGCCAGCAGTAACAGGGGAGGCTCTGGAAACACCATATATTTT. Its translation is CASSNRGGSGNTIYF.

Comment on this clone: With a much larger clone just one base away, this may be a read error. The chain combines TRBV4-3 with TRBJ2-7, with D perhaps TRBD2 (7 bases). Germline lookup yields CDR1 LGHNA and CDR2 YSLEER. The CDR3 is 16 amino acids. CDR3 protein: CASRQGGGFDSYEQYF. CDR3 DNA sequence: TGCGCCAGCAGGCAAGGGGGGGGCTTCGATTCCTACGAGCAGTACTTC.

This chain links TRBV11-2 with TRBJ2-1, with 15 nucleotides matching TRBD2. The CDR3 has 19 residues. V lost 4 bases, J lost 3 bases, and 10 bases stayed unmatched. Germline CDR1 SGHAT, CDR2 FQNNGV. CDR3 coding DNA: TGTGCCAGCAGCTGGAGGACTAGCGGGAGGGGAGCAGACTACAATGAGCAGTTCTTC. Translated: CASSWRTSGRGADYNEQFF.

This clone has just a few counts. The chain recombines TRBV7-9 with TRBJ2-1, with 8 bases identical to TRBD2. This CDR3 is 16 amino acids long. With 7 bases clipped from V and 2 bases from J, the junction kept 10 bases outside the gene matches. Germline V CDR1 and CDR2: SEHNR, FQNEAQ (reference sequence). As DNA, the CDR3 is TGTGCCAGCAATAGTCCCTCAGCGGGAGCCTACAATGAGCAGTTCTTC. This encodes CASNSPSAGAYNEQFF.

The chain recombines TRBV7-2 with TRBJ1-2; D gene ambiguous. Germline assignment: CDR1 SGHTA and CDR2 FQGNSA. The V end lost 0 bases, the J end lost 8 bases, and 4 bases lay between the germline ends. CDR3 length equals 11 residues. This CDR3 reads CASSLARGYTF. For the CDR3, the DNA is TGTGCCAGCAGCTTAGCGAGGGGCTACACCTTC.

The chain employs TRBV18 and TRBJ1-1; D might be TRBD1 (6 bases). CDR1 is KGHSH and CDR2 is LQKENI in the germline V gene. The V end was cut by 1 base, the J end by 1 base, with 13 bases between. The CDR3 has 16 amino acids. The DNA for the CDR3 is TGTGCCAGCTCACCACGGCCGGACAGCCCGAACACTGAAGCTTTCTTT. Its translation is CASSPRPDSPNTEAFF.

V and J are TRBV7-8 and TRBJ1-3, with D uncertain. The V end lost 7 bases, the J end lost 3 bases, and 25 bases lay between the germline ends. Germline CDR1 and CDR2: SGHVS and FQNEAQ. The CDR3 consists of 18 residues. The CDR3 is CASTGFSWNPTRGNTIYF. The CDR3 bases are TGTGCCAGCACCGGGTTCAGTTGGAACCCGACTCGTGGAAACACCATATATTTT.

The chain carries TRBV7-2 and TRBJ2-7, with TRBD1 matching 8 bases. The CDR3 totals 15 residues. Trimming cost V 6 bases and J 3 bases; bases outside gene matches: 10. Germline V gives CDR1 SGHTA, CDR2 FQGNSA. The CDR3 DNA follows: TGTGCCAGCAGTGATCAGGACAGGGATCACTACGAGCAGTACTTC. This translates into CASSDQDRDHYEQYF.

This clone was detected a few times. J is TRBJ2-5 and V is TRBV30, with a weak D call TRBD1 (6 bases). The J call could be wrong; TRBJ2-7 is a better fit for the DNA end. The germline V gene encodes CDR1 GTSNPN and CDR2 SVGIG (reference sequence). This CDR3 comprises 16 residues. The CDR3 reads CAWSTHRQALSYEQYF. CDR3 DNA: TGTGCCTGGAGTACCCATCGACAGGCACTTTCCTACGAGCAGTACTTC.

V is TRBV7-9 and J is TRBJ1-4; TRBD1 matches 7 bases. Losses at the gene ends were 5 bases for V and 6 bases for J; bases not matched to a gene: 6. Germline values: CDR1 SEHNR, CDR2 FQNEAQ (reference sequence). There are 14 residues in the CDR3. CDR3 nucleotides: TGTGCCAGCAGCCTGACAGGGTCATATGAAAAACTGTTTTTT. Protein sequence: CASSLTGSYEKLFF.

DNA of the CDR3: TGTGCCAGCAATGGGGAGGGCAATCAGCCCCAGCATTTT. It encodes CASNGEGNQPQHF. V gene TRBV2 combines with J gene TRBJ1-5; D is ambiguous. The CDR3 has 13 residues. The V end lost 7 bases, the J end lost 2 bases, and 9 bases lay between the germline ends. Germline CDR1 SNHLY, CDR2 FYNNEI.

The chain carries TRBV27 and TRBJ1-2; TRBD1 matches 7 bases. Trimming removed 5 bases from V and 2 bases from J; junction bases left unmatched: 2. Germline CDR1 is MNHEY and CDR2 is SMNVEV (reference sequence). The CDR3 is made up of 13 amino acids. This CDR3 reads CASSRGGNYGYTF. As DNA, the CDR3 is TGTGCCAGCAGTCGAGGGGGCAACTATGGCTACACCTTC.

V gene TRBV18 combines with J gene TRBJ2-7; 12 bases fit TRBD2. The length of the CDR3 is 17 residues. In germline, CDR1 is KGHSH, CDR2 LQKENI. The trim removed 1 base at V and 2 bases at J, leaving 6 bases unmatched. The CDR3 loop reads CASSPRASGGVTYEQYF. The CDR3 DNA reads as TGTGCCAGCTCACCACGGGCTAGCGGGGGGGTTACCTACGAGCAGTACTTC.

The gene calls are TRBV4-1 and TRBJ2-2; 12 positions match TRBD1. In germline, CDR1 is MGHRA, CDR2 YSYEKL. The CDR3 sequence is 15 residues long. Losses at the gene ends were 1 base for V and 7 bases for J; bases not matched to a gene: 1. The CDR3 DNA follows: TGCGCCAGCAGCCAAGGGGACAGGGGGCTCGGGGAGCTGTTTTTT. Amino acid sequence: CASSQGDRGLGELFF.

The chain has TRBV6-5 and TRBJ2-7, with D perhaps matching TRBD2 (5 bases). V lost 0 bases to trimming and J lost 7 bases, with 13 bases between them. This CDR3 is 14 amino acids long. CDR1 and CDR2 (germline): MNHEY, SVGAGI. The CDR3 protein is CASSYSGTSGEQYF. CDR3 DNA sequence: TGTGCCAGCAGTTACTCGGGCACTTCGGGAGAGCAGTACTTC.

This chain connects TRBV5-5 to TRBJ2-5; 7 bases are a match to TRBD2. CDR3 length: 15 residues. The germline V gene has CDR1 SGHKS and CDR2 YYEKEE (reference sequence). V shed 0 bases, J shed 2 bases, and the junction held 4 bases outside the gene matches. The CDR3 DNA sequence: TGTGCCAGCAGCTTGGGGGAGGGCAGGCAAGAGACCCAGTACTTC. This codes for CASSLGEGRQETQYF.

This clone appeared a few times. The chain links TRBV30 to TRBJ1-5; the D is unclear. The CDR3 totals 13 residues. V dropped 1 base and J dropped 7 bases, with 11 bases sitting between them. In germline, CDR1 is GTSNPN, CDR2 SVGIG (reference sequence). The CDR3 loop is CAWSAIGPQPQHF. The CDR3 DNA follows: TGTGCCTGGAGTGCAATTGGGCCCCAGCCCCAGCATTTT. Combining the CDR3 with reference TRBV30 and TRBJ1-5 gives the whole variable domain SQTIHQWPATLVQPVGSPLSLECTVEGTSNPNLYWYRQAAGRGLQLLFYSVGIGQISSEVPQNLSASRPQDRQFILSSKKLLLSDSGFYLCAWSAIGPQPQHFGDGTRLSIL.

V and J are TRBV6-1 and TRBJ2-1; the match to TRBD2 covers 12 bases. The CDR3 runs 13 residues. V lost 6 bases and J lost 15; bases outside the gene matches: 9. Per the germline V gene, CDR1 is MNHNS and CDR2 is SASEGT. CDR3: CASSGLAGGPRFF. CDR3 DNA sequence: TGTGCCAGCAGCGGCCTAGCGGGAGGGCCTCGGTTCTTC.

The V and J genes are TRBV6-5 and TRBJ1-5; D may be TRBD1 (6 bases). The CDR3 has 13 residues. V gave up 7 bases and J gave up 2 bases, with 9 bases separating them. Per germline, CDR1 MNHEY and CDR2 SVGAGI. Here the CDR3 reads CASKDSGNQPQHF. The CDR3 coding sequence is TGTGCCAGCAAGGACAGTGGCAATCAGCCCCAGCATTTT.

The chain joins TRBV21-1 to TRBJ2-5; the DNA was not compared with TRBD2, the D call given in the table. TRBV21-1 is a recognized pseudogene. This CDR3 spans 15 amino acids. CDR3 protein: CASSPGLIGKETQYF. CDR3 DNA sequence: TGTGCCAGCAGCCCGGGACTAATCGGGAAAGAGACCCAGTACTTC.

This clone was counted a few times. The V gene is TRBV5-1, the J gene TRBJ1-3; D unresolved. Deletions cut 4 bases from V and 4 bases from J, with 3 bases between. Germline values: CDR1 SGHRS, CDR2 YFSETQ. The CDR3 has 11 amino acids. CDR3 sequence reads: CASSPGNTIYF. The CDR3 region has the DNA TGCGCCAGCAGCCCAGGAAACACCATATATTTT.

The chain combines TRBV10-3 with TRBJ2-7; 10 bases fit TRBD2. This CDR3 has 14 amino acids. Germline CDR1 reads ENHRY; CDR2 reads SYGVKD. The V segment lost 6 bases and the J segment 5 bases; nucleotides outside the gene matches: 7. The CDR3 DNA is TGTGCCATCAGACCGAGCGGGGGGGCCGACGAGCAGTACTTC. Translation gives CAIRPSGGADEQYF.

The V call is TRBV5-4, the J call TRBJ2-1; 7 positions match TRBD1. Germline trimming cut 6 bases from V and 8 bases from J; bases unmatched to any gene: 14. CDR3 length equals 15 residues. In germline, CDR1 is SGHNT, CDR2 YYREEE (reference sequence). CDR3 nucleotide sequence: TGTGCCAGCACCCCGGGACAGATGCTGAGGGATGAGCAGTTCTTC. Amino acids: CASTPGQMLRDEQFF.

The CDR3 DNA follows: TGTGCCAGCAGCCCTAGCGGGGTGTACAATGAGCAGTTCTTC. Protein sequence: CASSPSGVYNEQFF. J is TRBJ2-1 and V is TRBV11-3; TRBD2 agrees at 9 bases. CDR1 is SGHNT, CDR2 YENEEA, per germline. V was clipped by 5 bases and J by 4 bases; unmatched bases: 3. The CDR3 contains 14 residues.

This clone was observed a few times. The V and J genes are TRBV7-6 and TRBJ2-1, with D uncertain. V lost 1 base and J lost 3, with 4 bases in between. This CDR3 has 13 residues. Germline loops: CDR1 SGHVS, CDR2 FNYEAQ. Here the CDR3 DNA reads TGTGCCAGCAGCTTAGGAGACTACAATGAGCAGTTCTTC. This encodes CASSLGDYNEQFF.